Described below is a single T cell receptor beta chain sequence and its context. The sample comes from a study of neoadjuvant anti-PD-1 for oral cavity cancer. Looking at the study overall: Patients without progression received a fourth nivolumab dose around day 43, then surgical resection on days 50-56.

V was shortened by 4 bases and J by 0 bases, with 12 bases between the two germline ends. Germline loops: CDR1 SGHDN, CDR2 FVKESK. The CDR3 sequence is 15 residues long. PBMC libraries mostly used roughly 460 ng of input genomic DNA, with six replicates per sample. Assay used: immunoSEQ multiplex PCR; TCRdb lists only in-frame clones, some missing. Of roughly 15,000 clones listed, 76% are singletons. Time point described: after neoadjuvant nivolumab, at surgical resection. This sample comprised PBMCs, obtained after nivolumab (anti-PD-1) treatment. This sequence was found in a person between 40 and 79 years old with oral cavity squamous cell carcinoma. The chain joins TRBV14 to TRBJ1-1; D perhaps matches TRBD1 (6 bases). The CDR3 is CASSPPGHLNTEAFF. CDR3 nucleotide sequence: TGTGCCAGCAGCCCTCCGGGACACTTGAACACTGAAGCTTTCTTT.